This T cell receptor beta chain emerged from a study of multiple sclerosis patients with progressive multifocal leukoencephalopathy. The time point denotes: more than five months of natalizumab therapy. Samples T1 and T2 were drawn at 6 and 12 months of therapy, respectively. This clone was counted a single time. Its antigen is currently unknown. Other DNA sequences in the sample encode the same CDR3. General study points: Findings may reflect JC virus infection or just general immunocompromise.

Germline V gives CDR1 MNHEY, CDR2 SMNVEV (reference sequence). This CDR3 contains 13 residues. V lost 6 bases, J lost 7 bases, and 9 bases stayed unmatched. Sequencing was performed with immunoSEQ multiplex PCR; in TCRdb, only in-frame clones are kept and a portion is missing. The data show 29,000 or so clones, with under 90% seen just once and roughly 1.6% held by the top ten. The sequence was collected from a human donor with multiple sclerosis. The starting material was PBMCs, obtained from a patient treated with natalizumab. The J gene is TRBJ2-7, the V gene TRBV27; TRBD1 matches at 7 bases. The CDR3 region is CASSLRGHGEQYF. CDR3 DNA sequence: TGTGCCAGCAGCTTAAGGGGGCATGGGGAGCAGTACTTC.